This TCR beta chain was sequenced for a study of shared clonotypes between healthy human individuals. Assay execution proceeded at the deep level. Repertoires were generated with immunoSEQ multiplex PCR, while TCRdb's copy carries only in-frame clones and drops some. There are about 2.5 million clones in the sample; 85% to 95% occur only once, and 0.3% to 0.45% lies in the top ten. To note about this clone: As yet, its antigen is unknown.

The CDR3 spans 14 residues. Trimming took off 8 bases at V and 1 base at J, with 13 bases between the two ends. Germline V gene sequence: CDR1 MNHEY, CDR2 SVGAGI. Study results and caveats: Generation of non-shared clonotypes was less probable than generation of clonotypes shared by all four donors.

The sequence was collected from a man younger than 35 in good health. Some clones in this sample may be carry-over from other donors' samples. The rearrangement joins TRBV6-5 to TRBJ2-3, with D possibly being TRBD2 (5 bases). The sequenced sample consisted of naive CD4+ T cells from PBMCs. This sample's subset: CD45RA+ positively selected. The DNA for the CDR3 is TGTGCCAGCGCAGTAGCGTTGCGCACAGATACGCAGTATTTT. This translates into CASAVALRTDTQYF.